This T cell receptor beta chain was captured in a study of T cell repertoires in cytomegalovirus infection. This clonotype was recorded only once. The CDR3 contains 15 residues. Germline V gene sequence: CDR1 SGHAT, CDR2 FQNNGV. V lost 3 bases, J lost 0 bases, and 12 bases lay in between. TCRdb ran MiXCR on the reads and lists one entry per CDR3 protein. This table has about 530,000 distinct CDR3 sequences, 26% appearing once. This sequence originates from a human donor in good health (CMV status not recorded). Some clones in this sample may be carry-over from other donors' samples. The chain joins TRBV11-2 to TRBJ2-7; a weak D match, TRBD2 (7 bases). The sequenced sample consisted of PBMCs. CDR3 coding DNA: TGTGCCAGCAGCTTGTGGGGAGGGGGCTCCTACGAGCAGTACGTC. Amino acid sequence: CASSLWGGGSYEQYV.